This is a list of T cell receptor beta chains from one sample in a study of tumor-infiltrating lymphocytes in primary liver carcinoma. TCRdb re-called the multiplex PCR reads through MiXCR, storing one row per CDR3 protein. The data contain 180,000 or so distinct CDR3 sequences, about 55% of them singletons. The material sequenced was peripheral blood. The receptors here all came from a man aged 40-49 years with primary liver carcinoma and hepatitis B virus infection. CDR3s leave out the opening cysteine and the closing phenylalanine or tryptophan. The order of the fields is V gene, D gene, clone size, CDR3 protein. A D gene is named only where the DNA matches it firmly. Clone size, where shown, is once, few, many, or a class for clones that have expanded.

V: TRBV12-3/TRBV12-4; D: TRBD1; size: few; CDR3: ASRGDSSYEQY
V: TRBV29-1; D: -; size: few; CDR3: SVGEGEGGYT
V: TRBV7-7; D: -; size: -; CDR3: AIDPLADTQY
V: TRBV5-1; D: -; size: -; CDR3: ASSSVRGGTTDTQY
V: TRBV11-2; D: -; size: many; CDR3: ASTGRRVGYEQY
V: TRBV6-2/TRBV6-3; D: TRBD2; size: -; CDR3: ASSQSGSGGSEQF
V: TRBV10-3; D: TRBD1; size: few; CDR3: AISTGTTDTQY
V: TRBV6-6; D: -; size: few; CDR3: ASSYGGTGEQY
V: TRBV29-1; D: -; size: once; CDR3: SVDQGIGELS
V: TRBV6-5; D: -; size: few; CDR3: ASRGQTDTQY
V: TRBV28; D: -; size: -; CDR3: ASTQNYEQY
V: TRBV6-1; D: TRBD1; size: -; CDR3: ASRTGTGQYEQY
V: TRBV12-3/TRBV12-4; D: TRBD2; size: few; CDR3: ASSRLAGMDEQF
V: TRBV28; D: TRBD2; size: -; CDR3: ASSLPSGRQETQY
V: TRBV12-3/TRBV12-4; D: -; size: few; CDR3: ASSLRQGEQPQH
V: TRBV5-4; D: TRBD1; size: -; CDR3: ASSFGGRTGHSFYNEQF
V: TRBV10-3; D: -; size: -; CDR3: AISEKGMDYGYT
V: TRBV29-1; D: TRBD2; size: -; CDR3: SGGTSGGDKQF
V: TRBV4-1; D: -; size: -; CDR3: ASSQSSNSYNSPFH
V: TRBV29-1; D: -; size: many; CDR3: SAPGDDLRGAQY
V: TRBV11-3; D: -; size: -; CDR3: ASSSPRDTYTQY
V: TRBV28; D: TRBD2; size: -; CDR3: AYLERTSGNTGELF
V: TRBV29-1; D: TRBD1; size: -; CDR3: SVEGGTAKLLGYI
V: TRBV12-3/TRBV12-4; D: -; size: -; CDR3: ASSLGRSHQEDEQY
V: TRBV4-1; D: TRBD2; size: -; CDR3: ASSLGLAGPSSTDEQY
V: TRBV12-5; D: -; size: once; CDR3: ASDLSVGNEQF
V: TRBV5-4; D: -; size: -; CDR3: ASSLAGKKVQETQY
V: TRBV28; D: TRBD1; size: -; CDR3: ASSRPGQALD
V: TRBV11-2; D: -; size: -; CDR3: ASSLVLAGELF
V: TRBV29-1; D: -; size: many; CDR3: SVDANYGYT
V: TRBV6-6; D: -; size: -; CDR3: ASSYTVGTGELF
V: TRBV6-6; D: -; size: -; CDR3: ASSSRHKTQY
V: TRBV29-1; D: -; size: -; CDR3: SVVGSSYELY
V: TRBV10-3; D: TRBD2; size: -; CDR3: AISGTDPSGKETQY
V: TRBV6-6; D: TRBD1; size: many; CDR3: ASSYSPGQGVGYEQY
V: TRBV6-5; D: TRBD2; size: few; CDR3: ASRAGGLAGNTGELF
V: TRBV11-1; D: -; size: -; CDR3: ASSRQVAYERY
V: TRBV12-3/TRBV12-4; D: TRBD2; size: -; CDR3: ASNPGGLAGPQETQY
V: TRBV30; D: -; size: -; CDR3: AGTGGYEQY
V: TRBV12-3/TRBV12-4; D: TRBD1; size: -; CDR3: ATPKVRGRGNYGYT
V: TRBV14; D: -; size: -; CDR3: ASSVGREQY
V: TRBV11-2; D: -; size: many; CDR3: ASSPWGEKLF
V: TRBV7-9; D: TRBD2; size: once; CDR3: ASSQLAGGRNEQF
V: TRBV11-1; D: -; size: -; CDR3: ASSLRDLRDEQF
V: TRBV6-6; D: -; size: -; CDR3: ASSIGRYYEQY
V: TRBV10-3; D: TRBD1; size: -; CDR3: AIGDRGQSEQY
V: TRBV29-1; D: -; size: -; CDR3: SVAGGLDEQF
V: TRBV12-5; D: -; size: -; CDR3: ASTRGGETQY
V: TRBV6-1; D: -; size: -; CDR3: ASTRGDGPYEQY
V: TRBV4-2; D: -; size: few; CDR3: ASSQDRTPYNEQF
V: TRBV29-1; D: -; size: many; CDR3: SVADGLNSPLH
V: TRBV12-3/TRBV12-4; D: -; size: -; CDR3: ASSLNGLLGGELF
V: TRBV30; D: -; size: -; CDR3: ASSPLTTTSSEKLF
V: TRBV4-1; D: -; size: -; CDR3: ASSQRILVQQPQH